This TCR beta chain was observed in a study of CD8+ T cells in alopecia areata. Across the study: Skin-grafted approximately 7-10-week-old female C3H/HeJ mice received tissue from roughly 6-12-month-old C3H/HeJ donors with spontaneous alopecia. General study findings and limits: It was lesional scalp, especially alopecia totalis/universalis, that showed higher clonality than normal scalp. Scalp sample data also include resident alphabeta T cells from normal skin.

CDR1 and CDR2 (germline): NNHDY, SYVADS. V lost 4 bases, J lost 1 base, and 12 bases lay in between. This CDR3 contains 14 residues. RNA extraction and reverse transcription yielded cDNA as sequencing template. Some clones are missing from TCRdb's copy, which holds only in-frame ones; the method was immunoSEQ multiplex PCR. Observed in the sample are more than 90,000 clones, none of them singletons. As regards this clone: The antigen is undetermined. Genes here carry mouse names. The read terminates 4 residues ahead of where the CDR3 ends, so the germline J gene completes it.

This sequence joins TRBV13-3 and TRBJ2-7, with D tentatively TRBD2 (6 bases). The specimen sequenced was lesional skin. The origin of this receptor is a C3H/HeJ mouse with alopecia areata. This strain's MHC haplotype is H2-k. The sequenced CDR3 bases are TGTGCCAGCAGTTCCCCGGGACTTTCCTAT. Its translation is CASSSPGLSY. The whole CDR3 is CASSSPGLSYEQYF.